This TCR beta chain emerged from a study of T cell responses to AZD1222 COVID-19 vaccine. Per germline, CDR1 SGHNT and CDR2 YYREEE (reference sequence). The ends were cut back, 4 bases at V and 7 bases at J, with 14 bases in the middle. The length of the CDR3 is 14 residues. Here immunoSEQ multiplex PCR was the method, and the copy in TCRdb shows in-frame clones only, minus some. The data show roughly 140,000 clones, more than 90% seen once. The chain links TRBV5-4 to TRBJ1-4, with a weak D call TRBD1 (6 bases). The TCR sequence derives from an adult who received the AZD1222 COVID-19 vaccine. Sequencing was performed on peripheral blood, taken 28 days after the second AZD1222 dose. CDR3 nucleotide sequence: TGTGCCAGCAGCCTACGGGGGGCCGGTGAAAAACTGTTTTTT. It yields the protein CASSLRGAGEKLFF.